Below are 21 T cell receptor beta chains sequenced from a single sample in a study of regulatory T cells in long-lasting Graves disease. Time point: newly diagnosed GD, antithyroid drugs for less than 3 months. The TCR library was made from RNA extracted from PBMCs. Arm-PCR of CDR3 regions and iRepertoire HTBI primers were the basis on which TCR beta libraries were built. A single record per CDR3 protein comes from TCRdb applying MiXCR to the multiplex PCR reads. The sample lists hundreds of thousands of distinct CDR3 sequences, about 15% occurring once. The same data also contributed to another study, on T cells in Graves' hyperthyroidism and ophthalmopathy.

The source was peripheral blood mononuclear cells (PBMCs), collected at new diagnosis, from a patient treated with antithyroid drugs. These receptor sequences come from a woman between 40 and 65 years old with Graves disease.

This clonotype was counted at least ten times. This sequence joins TRBV11-2 and TRBJ2-3; 7 bases fit TRBD2. There are 16 residues in the CDR3. The ends lost 2 bases at V and 2 bases at J; junction bases unmatched: 7. Germline values: CDR1 SGHAT, CDR2 FQNNGV. In nucleotides, the CDR3 is TGTGCCAGCAGCTTAACTCAGGGAGGGGTCACAGATACGCAGTATTTT. Translated, it gives CASSLTQGGVTDTQYF.

This chain links TRBV11-3 with TRBJ1-1; D call uncertain. The length of the CDR3 is 15 residues. The ends were cut back, 1 base at V and 3 bases at J, with 12 bases in the middle. Germline loops: CDR1 SGHNT, CDR2 YENEEA. The CDR3 DNA sequence: TGTGCCAGCAGCTTAGCAGGACGTATGTACACTGAAGCTTTCTTT. It codes for CASSLAGRMYTEAFF. The full variable domain, in which reference TRBV11-3 and TRBJ1-1 provide the parts outside the CDR3, is EAGVVQSPRYKIIEKKQPVAFWCNPISGHNTLYWYLQNLGQGPELLIRYENEEAVDDSQLPKDRFSAERLKGVDSTLKIQPAELGDSAVYLCASSLAGRMYTEAFFGQGTRLTVV.

This clonotype was recorded many times. The V gene is TRBV20-1, the J gene TRBJ1-3; 10 nucleotides agree with TRBD1. With V trimmed by 5 bases and J by 7 bases, 5 bases remained unmatched. This CDR3 region has 13 residues. Germline CDR1 and CDR2: DFQATT and SNEGSKA (reference sequence). The CDR3 reads CSAQGTGDNTIYF. In DNA, the CDR3 is TGCAGTGCTCAGGGGACAGGGGACAACACCATATATTTT.

This clonotype was seen ten or more times. The chain is built from TRBV20-1 and TRBJ1-1, with a tentative D call TRBD1 (6 bases). The length of the CDR3 is 13 residues. The V gene lost 6 bases and the J gene lost 5 bases, with 16 bases spanning the gap. Germline V lookup: CDR1 DFQATT, CDR2 SNEGSKA (reference sequence). The CDR3 region is CSAPRLGGTEAFF. For the CDR3, the DNA is TGCAGTGCCCCACGATTAGGGGGAACTGAAGCTTTCTTT.

In this sample, this clonotype turned up a few times. The V and J genes are TRBV5-6 and TRBJ1-4; 7 bases match TRBD1. In germline, CDR1 is SGHDT, CDR2 YYEEEE. Trimming removed 5 bases from V and 3 bases from J; junction bases left unmatched: 7. The CDR3 loop spans 15 amino acids. The CDR3 coding sequence is TGTGCCAGCAGACCTTACAGGGGTGCTAATGAAAAACTGTTTTTT. Its translation: CASRPYRGANEKLFF.

The gene calls are TRBV5-5 and TRBJ2-3; 10 nucleotides line up with TRBD2. J was trimmed by 2 bases and V by 4 bases; bases with no gene match: 7. Germline-derived CDR1 and CDR2 are SGHKS and YYEKEE (reference sequence). This CDR3 spans 16 amino acids. Written as DNA, the CDR3 is TGTGCCAGCAGCATTTCTAGCGGGGGCCTCACAGATACGCAGTATTTT. It encodes CASSISSGGLTDTQYF. The full variable domain, in which reference TRBV5-5 and TRBJ2-3 provide the parts outside the CDR3, is DAGVTQSPTHLIKTRGQQVTLRCSPISGHKSVSWYQQVLGQGPQFIFQYYEKEERGRGNFPDRFSARQFPNYSSELNVNALLLGDSALYLCASSISSGGLTDTQYFGPGTRLTVL.

This clonotype was seen many times. The V gene is TRBV5-4, the J gene TRBJ1-6; possible D gene TRBD1, 5 bases. CDR1 is SGHNT and CDR2 is YYREEE in the germline V gene (reference sequence). V dropped 5 bases and J dropped 9 bases, with 15 bases sitting between them. CDR3 size: 14 residues. The CDR3 nucleotides read TGTGCCAGCAGACTCCACGGGGGTGGTTCACCCCTCCACTTT. Encoded protein: CASRLHGGGSPLHF.

V is TRBV7-9 and J is TRBJ2-7; the match to TRBD1 covers 7 bases. Germline CDR1 and CDR2: SEHNR and FQNEAQ (reference sequence). CDR3 length equals 14 residues. The J segment lost 0 bases and the V segment lost 5 bases, leaving 4 bases of the junction unmatched. The CDR3 protein is CASSHRDSSYEQYF. CDR3 DNA sequence: TGTGCCAGCAGCCACAGGGACAGCTCCTACGAGCAGTACTTC.

This chain uses TRBV7-3 with TRBJ2-3; 8 bases fit TRBD2. CDR3 length: 15 residues. V was pared by 5 bases and J by 0 bases, with 4 bases of the junction left unmatched. CDR1 and CDR2 (germline): SGHTA, FQGTGA. The CDR3 protein is CASSTSSGSTDTQYF. CDR3 DNA: TGTGCCAGCAGCACCTCTAGCGGGAGCACAGATACGCAGTATTTT.

There are many counts of this clonotype. The rearrangement links TRBV5-1 to TRBJ1-1; no definite D call. The V gene's germline CDR1 is SGHRS and CDR2 YFSETQ. This CDR3 is 15 amino acids long. V was pared by 4 bases and J by 1 base, with 14 bases between. The DNA for the CDR3 is TGCGCCAGCAGCCCGGACTTAACGAGGAACACTGAAGCTTTCTTT. Amino acid sequence: CASSPDLTRNTEAFF.

The table lists this clonotype with many counts. The V call is TRBV11-3, the J call TRBJ1-2; perhaps TRBD1 as D (5 bases). Germline CDR1 and CDR2: SGHNT and YENEEA. The length of the CDR3 is 13 residues. Trimming took 5 bases from V and 11 from J, leaving 18 bases between them. DNA for the CDR3: TGTGCCAGCAGCCCCCCCGTACAGGTTGGATACACCTTC. This encodes CASSPPVQVGYTF.

In this sample, this clonotype turned up many times. The rearrangement uses TRBV28 and TRBJ2-7; 9 bases match TRBD2. The CDR3 is 14 amino acids. Per germline, CDR1 MDHEN and CDR2 SYDVKM. V gave up 3 bases and J gave up 5 bases; unmatched junction bases: 5. The CDR3, as DNA: TGTGCCAGCAGTTTGGCGGGGGGGCCGGACGAGCAGTACTTC. Protein: CASSLAGGPDEQYF. The entire variable domain, with the rest obtained from reference TRBV28 and TRBJ2-7, is as follows: DVKVTQSSRYLVKRTGEKVFLECVQDMDHENMFWYRQDPGLGLRLIYFSYDVKMKEKGDIPEGYSVSREKKERFSLILESASTNQTSMYLCASSLAGGPDEQYFGPGTRLTVT.

This clonotype was counted many times. This sequence joins TRBV28 and TRBJ1-1; 7 bases map to TRBD1. V lost 6 bases to trimming and J lost 5 bases; unmatched junction nucleotides: 6. This CDR3 contains 13 residues. CDR1 MDHEN and CDR2 SYDVKM come from the germline V gene. This CDR3 is CASRTAGGTEAFF. As DNA, the CDR3 is TGTGCCAGCAGGACCGCAGGGGGTACTGAAGCTTTCTTT.

This clonotype was observed once. The chain has TRBV20-1 and TRBJ2-1, with TRBD2 matching 10 bases. CDR1 and CDR2 (germline): DFQATT, SNEGSKA (reference sequence). The CDR3 sequence is 18 residues long. After removal of 0 bases from V and 4 bases from J, the junction contained 12 bases not matched to a gene. CDR3 sequence reads: CSARDYSTTSGAYNEQFF. Written as DNA, the CDR3 is TGCAGTGCTAGAGATTATTCCACAACTAGCGGGGCTTACAATGAGCAGTTCTTC.

This clonotype showed up just a few times. The chain joins TRBV12-3 or TRBV12-4 to TRBJ1-3, with 7 bases identical to TRBD1. The CDR3 sequence is 16 residues long. Germline trimming cut 6 bases from V and 9 bases from J; bases unmatched to any gene: 17. The DNA of the CDR3 is TGTGCCAGCAGCCAGGGCCCAGGGGGAATAATGCGCACCATATATTTT. Translated: CASSQGPGGIMRTIYF.

J is TRBJ2-1 and V is TRBV5-1; TRBD2 matches 11 bases. The CDR3 contains 17 residues. J gave up 8 bases and V 4 bases, and 14 bases lay outside the gene matches. The germline V gene encodes CDR1 SGHRS and CDR2 YFSETQ. CDR3 DNA sequence: TGCGCCAGCAGCCTGGCGGGTAGCGGGGGGGCCGTCGATGAGCAGTTCTTC. It translates to CASSLAGSGGAVDEQFF.

The V call is TRBV14, the J call TRBJ1-1; 7 nucleotides line up with TRBD1. This CDR3 is built from 15 residues. The V gene's germline CDR1 is SGHDN and CDR2 FVKESK. J gave up 4 bases and V 1 base, and 6 bases lay outside the gene matches. This chain's CDR3 is CASSQGLQGVTEAFF. CDR3 nucleotides: TGTGCCAGCAGCCAAGGACTTCAGGGGGTCACTGAAGCTTTCTTT. Using reference TRBV14 and TRBJ1-1 for the parts outside the CDR3, the full variable domain is EAGVTQFPSHSVIEKGQTVTLRCDPISGHDNLYWYRRVMGKEIKFLLHFVKESKQDESGMPNNRFLAERTGGTYSTLKVQPAELEDSGVYFCASSQGLQGVTEAFFGQGTRLTVV.

This clonotype was recorded at least ten times. The V gene is TRBV12-3 or TRBV12-4, the J gene TRBJ2-3, with 12 bases matching TRBD2. The CDR3 totals 16 residues. The junction had 8 bases not matched to a gene; V was cut back by 5 bases and J by 5 bases. The CDR3 is CASSQTSGGSEDTQYF. CDR3 in DNA: TGTGCCAGCAGTCAAACTAGCGGGGGGAGTGAAGATACGCAGTATTTT.

This clonotype has a count of ten or more. The chain has TRBV3-1 and TRBJ2-3; the D is unclear. Per the germline V gene, CDR1 is LGHDT and CDR2 is YNNKEL (reference sequence). This CDR3 comprises 14 residues. Deletions cut 2 bases from V and 1 base from J, with 7 bases between. CDR3 sequence reads: CASSQNKGTDTQYF. DNA for the CDR3: TGTGCCAGCAGCCAAAACAAGGGCACAGATACGCAGTATTTT.

This chain uses TRBV29-1 with TRBJ1-2; D not certain. The CDR3 is made up of 13 amino acids. Germline V gene sequence: CDR1 SQVTM, CDR2 ANQGSEA. V was trimmed by 3 bases and J by 8 bases, leaving 16 bases between them. This CDR3 is CSVDQDVPRGYTF. DNA for the CDR3: TGCAGCGTTGATCAGGACGTCCCTAGAGGCTACACCTTC.

This clonotype was counted ten times or more. The chain has TRBV10-3 and TRBJ2-7; TRBD2 might be the D (7 bases). CDR3 size: 16 residues. V was trimmed by 3 bases and J by 1 base, leaving 16 bases between them. The V gene's germline CDR1 is ENHRY and CDR2 SYGVKD. The CDR3 reads CAISELPRGPSYEQYF. The CDR3 nucleotides are TGTGCCATCAGTGAACTACCGCGGGGGCCATCCTACGAGCAGTACTTC.